The present T cell receptor beta chain was sequenced within a study of cytomegalovirus exposure and HLA in healthy donors. Study overall: An early data release held 79 million or so unique TCRs from HLA-typed donors.

Findings and caveats of the study: The authors judged a highly shared variant cluster likely a sequencing artifact. Later analysis showed TCR association rates varying by HLA locus, highest for DRB1 and lowest for HLA-C.

The CDR3 runs 13 residues. After removal of 5 bases from V and 6 bases from J, the junction contained 6 bases not matched to a gene. Germline CDR1 reads SGDLS; CDR2 reads YYNGEE. Use of 60 Vbeta and 13 Jbeta primers characterized the PCR. Profiled with immunoSEQ multiplex PCR; TCRdb holds only in-frame clones, not every one. The repertoire holds 150,000 to 200,000 clones, with about 85% as singletons. A remark on this clone: What it recognizes is unknown.

The chain employs TRBV9 and TRBJ1-1, with 8 bases identical to TRBD1. What was sequenced was PBMCs. The clonotype was recovered from a boy aged 2 to 10 in good health and CMV-seronegative. The CDR3 loop is CASSATGVPEAFF. CDR3 nucleotides: TGTGCCAGCAGTGCGACAGGGGTCCCTGAAGCTTTCTTT.